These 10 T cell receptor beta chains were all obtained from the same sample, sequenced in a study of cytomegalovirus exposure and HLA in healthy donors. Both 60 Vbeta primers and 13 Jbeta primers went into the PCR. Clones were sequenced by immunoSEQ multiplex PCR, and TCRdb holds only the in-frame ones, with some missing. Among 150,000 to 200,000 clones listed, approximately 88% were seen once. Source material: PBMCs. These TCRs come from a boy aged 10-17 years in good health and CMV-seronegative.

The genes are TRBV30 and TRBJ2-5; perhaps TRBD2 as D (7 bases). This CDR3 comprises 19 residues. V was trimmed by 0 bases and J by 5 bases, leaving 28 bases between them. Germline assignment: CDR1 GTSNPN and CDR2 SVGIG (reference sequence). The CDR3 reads CAWSVEGGGARGVEETQYF. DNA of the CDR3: TGTGCCTGGAGTGTTGAAGGGGGGGGCGCACGGGGAGTGGAGGAGACCCAGTACTTC.

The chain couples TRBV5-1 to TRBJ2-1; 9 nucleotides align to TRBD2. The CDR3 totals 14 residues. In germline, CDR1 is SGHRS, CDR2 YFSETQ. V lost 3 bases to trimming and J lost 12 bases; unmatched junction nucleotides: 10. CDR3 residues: CASSSASGVLPQFF. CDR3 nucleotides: TGCGCCAGCAGCTCGGCTAGCGGGGTGCTCCCGCAGTTCTTC.

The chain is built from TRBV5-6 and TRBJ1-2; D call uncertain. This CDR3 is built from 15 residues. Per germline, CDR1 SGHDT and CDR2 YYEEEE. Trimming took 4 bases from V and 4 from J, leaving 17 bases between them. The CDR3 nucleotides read TGTGCCAGCAGCCTGACGGCGGGTCGGGCCTATGGCTACACCTTC. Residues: CASSLTAGRAYGYTF.

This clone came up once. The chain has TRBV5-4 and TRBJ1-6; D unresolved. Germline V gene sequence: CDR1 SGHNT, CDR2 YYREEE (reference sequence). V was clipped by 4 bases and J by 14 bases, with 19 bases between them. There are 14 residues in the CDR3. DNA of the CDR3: TGTGCCAGCAGCCAATGGTTGTCGGCGGGGACCCTCCACTTT. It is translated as CASSQWLSAGTLHF.

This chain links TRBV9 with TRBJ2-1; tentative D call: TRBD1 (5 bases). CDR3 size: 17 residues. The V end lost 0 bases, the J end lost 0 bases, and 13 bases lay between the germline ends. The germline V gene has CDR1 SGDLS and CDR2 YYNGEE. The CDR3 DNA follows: TGTGCCAGCAGCGTAGCTCCAAGGGGTAGCTCCTACAATGAGCAGTTCTTC. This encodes CASSVAPRGSSYNEQFF.

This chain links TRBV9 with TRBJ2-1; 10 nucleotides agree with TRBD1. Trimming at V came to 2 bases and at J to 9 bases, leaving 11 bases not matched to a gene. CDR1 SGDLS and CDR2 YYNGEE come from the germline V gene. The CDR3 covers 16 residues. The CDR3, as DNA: TGTGCCAGCAGCGTGGACAGGGGGGGACGGTCCCCTGAGCAGTTCTTC. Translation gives CASSVDRGGRSPEQFF.

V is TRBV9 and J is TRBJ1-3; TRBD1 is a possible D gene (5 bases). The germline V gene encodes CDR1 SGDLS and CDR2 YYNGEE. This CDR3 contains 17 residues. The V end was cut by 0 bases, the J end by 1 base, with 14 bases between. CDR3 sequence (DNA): TGTGCCAGCAGCGTAGATGGCAGGGTCAGTTCTGGAAACACCATATATTTT. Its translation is CASSVDGRVSSGNTIYF.

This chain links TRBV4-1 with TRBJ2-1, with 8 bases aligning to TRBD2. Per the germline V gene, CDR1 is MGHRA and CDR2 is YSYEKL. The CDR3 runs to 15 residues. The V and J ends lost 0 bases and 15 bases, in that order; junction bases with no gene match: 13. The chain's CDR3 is CASSQEHAGGKRRFF. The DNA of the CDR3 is TGCGCCAGCAGCCAAGAACACGCGGGGGGTAAACGGCGGTTCTTC.

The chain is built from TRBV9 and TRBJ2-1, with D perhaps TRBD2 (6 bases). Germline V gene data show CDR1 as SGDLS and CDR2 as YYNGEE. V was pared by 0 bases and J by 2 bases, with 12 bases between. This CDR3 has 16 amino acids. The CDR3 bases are TGTGCCAGCAGCGTAGGGACGGGAGTTACCTACAATGAGCAGTTCTTC. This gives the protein CASSVGTGVTYNEQFF.

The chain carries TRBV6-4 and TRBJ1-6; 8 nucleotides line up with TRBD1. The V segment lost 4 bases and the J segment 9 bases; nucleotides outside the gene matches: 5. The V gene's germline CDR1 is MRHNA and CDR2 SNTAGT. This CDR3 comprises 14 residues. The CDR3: CASSVRTGSSPLHF. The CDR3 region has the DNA TGTGCCAGCAGTGTTAGGACAGGGAGTTCACCCCTCCACTTT.